This section outlines one T cell receptor (beta chain) sequence together with its context. The sample belongs to a study of blood T cell repertoires in COVID-19. Study information: Italy, Spain and the United States were the sources of the convalescent and acute COVID-19 samples. Sample material is recorded as cDNA or gDNA derived from T cells, B-cell-depleted T cells, or PBMCs.

Study processing details: Amplification from reference gene primers served as the basis for estimated nucleated cell counts. TCRdb keeps only in-frame clones here, not all; method: immunoSEQ multiplex PCR. V and J calls and clone size are copied from that table; D and trimming were computed from the DNA. There are a few hundred thousand clones in the sample; roughly 87% occur only once, and 1% lies in the top ten. The germline CDR1 and CDR2 sequences are MNHEY and SVGAGI. Deletions cut 7 bases from V and 6 bases from J, with 11 bases between. This CDR3 contains 12 residues. Sample: peripheral blood. The TCR was taken from a man in his fifties with active or convalescent COVID-19. This rearrangement joins TRBV6-5 to TRBJ2-3; D perhaps matches TRBD1 (6 bases). The CDR3 nucleotides read TGTGCCAGCACATCAACAGGGGATACGCAGTATTTT. It is translated as CASTSTGDTQYF.